The T cell receptor beta chain under discussion was sequenced for a study of control samples from healthy donors and cancer patients (dated by TCRdb to between 2020 and 2021). From the cysteine up to the phenylalanine, the CDR3 has a length of 14 residues. The DNA shown is the 42-base CDR3, in frame from base 1. Looking up the germline V gene yields CDR1 MRHNA and CDR2 SNTAGT. V is pared back by 4 bases and J by 3 bases, with 11 bases lying between the germline termini. Worth noting for this clone: Its antigen target is currently unknown. No per-base quality is available; no much larger clone lies one base away.

Library construction relied on the immunoSEQ multiplex PCR assay. The immuneACCESS repertoire file appears here via TCRdb, limited to in-frame rearrangements. These files lack a portion of the clones; in checked studies, under half of the deficit traces to unresolved V genes, and the cause of the others is not known. In this sample the table shows more than 35,000 clones, around 88% of which occur a single time. The top ten clonotypes cover 20% to 25% of the sample. This receptor was identified in a woman aged 55-75 years with lung cancer. Sequencing used PBMCs. In this chain, TRBV6-4 is recombined with TRBJ2-3; TRBD2 might be the D gene, on 5 matching bases. The nucleotide sequence reads TGTGCCAGCAGTGGAGAGAGGGAGACAGATACGCAGTATTTT. This yields the protein CASSGERETDTQYF.